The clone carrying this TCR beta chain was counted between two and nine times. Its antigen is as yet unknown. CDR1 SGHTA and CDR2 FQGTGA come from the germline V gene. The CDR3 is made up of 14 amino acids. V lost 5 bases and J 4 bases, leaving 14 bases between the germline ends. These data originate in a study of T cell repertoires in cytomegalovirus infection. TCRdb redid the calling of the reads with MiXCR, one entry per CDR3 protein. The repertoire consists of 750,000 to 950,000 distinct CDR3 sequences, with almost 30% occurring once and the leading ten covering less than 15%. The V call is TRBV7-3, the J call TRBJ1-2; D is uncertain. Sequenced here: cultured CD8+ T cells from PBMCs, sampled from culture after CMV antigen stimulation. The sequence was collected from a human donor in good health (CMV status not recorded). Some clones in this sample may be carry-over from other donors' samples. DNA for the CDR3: TGTGCCAGCAGCCCAGCAGCGGGCTTCTATGGCTACACCTTC. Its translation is CASSPAAGFYGYTF.